The 8 T cell receptor beta chains in this list originate from one sample, sequenced in a study of identical twins. One entry per CDR3 protein, called by TCRdb with MiXCR from the 5' RACE reads. The table records about 920,000 distinct CDR3 sequences, roughly an eighth of them present only once. The sample was also linked to a second study, of yellow fever vaccine responses in identical twins.

Input material: PBMCs. All receptors come from a woman aged 18-29 years in good health.

This clonotype has just a few counts. The chain combines TRBV5-1 with TRBJ1-1; D is uncertain. Deletions cut 6 bases from V and 0 bases from J, with 6 bases between. Germline CDR1 and CDR2: SGHRS and YFSETQ. This CDR3 has 12 residues. The CDR3 spells CASKTVNTEAFF. The CDR3 DNA reads as TGCGCCAGCAAGACGGTGAACACTGAAGCTTTCTTT.

This clonotype has a handful of counts. V usage is TRBV7-9 and J usage is TRBJ1-6; weak D call: TRBD1 (6 bases). V was clipped by 5 bases and J by 9 bases, with 20 bases between them. CDR1 and CDR2 (germline): SEHNR, FQNEAQ (reference sequence). This CDR3 comprises 16 residues. The CDR3 region has the DNA TGTGCCAGCAGCCGATCAATAGGACAGCTATCTTCACCCCTCCACTTT. Amino acids: CASSRSIGQLSSPLHF.

The chain employs TRBV12-3 or TRBV12-4 and TRBJ2-7; 10 nucleotides line up with TRBD2. V shed 3 bases, J shed 3 bases, and the junction held 8 bases outside the gene matches. The CDR3 has 16 residues. CDR3 bases: TGTGCCAGCAGTTTTTATAAGCCTAGCGGGAGCTACGAGCAGTACTTC. Translation: CASSFYKPSGSYEQYF.

This clonotype was found many times. This chain connects TRBV27 to TRBJ2-3; 14 bases are shared with TRBD2. The V gene's germline CDR1 is MNHEY and CDR2 SMNVEV (reference sequence). With 6 bases clipped from V and 2 bases from J, the junction kept 4 bases outside the gene matches. This CDR3 is built from 16 residues. The CDR3 is CASSPTSGRVTDTQYF. CDR3 coding DNA: TGTGCCAGCAGCCCGACTAGCGGGAGGGTCACAGATACGCAGTATTTT.

The V call is TRBV7-9, the J call TRBJ2-4, with 7 nucleotides matching TRBD1. The CDR3 runs 16 residues. Looked up from germline, CDR1 is SEHNR and CDR2 is FQNEAQ (reference sequence). V trimming: 3 bases; J trimming: 2 bases; junction bases outside the gene matches: 7. The CDR3 nucleotides read TGTGCCAGCAGCTTTAGAGGGGGCGAGCCCAAAAACATTCAGTACTTC. Translated: CASSFRGGEPKNIQYF.

This rearrangement joins TRBV4-1 to TRBJ2-2; either TRBD1 or TRBD2 may fit D (6 bases each). The CDR3 runs 17 residues. V lost 4 bases and J lost 3, with 18 bases in between. Germline CDR1 and CDR2: MGHRA and YSYEKL. CDR3 amino acids: CASSPEGGAWYTGELFF. The CDR3 DNA is TGCGCCAGCAGCCCCGAGGGGGGAGCCTGGTACACCGGGGAGCTGTTTTTT.

The CDR3 protein is CASSPRDRKAYEQYF. DNA of the CDR3: TGTGCCAGCAGCCCGAGGGACAGGAAGGCCTACGAGCAGTACTTC. The chain couples TRBV7-9 to TRBJ2-7; 8 nucleotides align to TRBD1. Looked up from germline, CDR1 is SEHNR and CDR2 is FQNEAQ (reference sequence). The CDR3 consists of 15 residues. Trimming removed 5 bases from V and 2 bases from J; junction bases left unmatched: 8. The full variable domain, in which reference TRBV7-9 and TRBJ2-7 provide the parts outside the CDR3, is DTGVSQNPRHKITKRGQNVTFRCDPISEHNRLYWYRQTLGQGPEFLTYFQNEAQLEKSRLLSDRFSAERPKGSFSTLEIQRTEQGDSAMYLCASSPRDRKAYEQYFGPGTRLTVT.

The chain carries TRBV10-3 and TRBJ2-5; the D gene is possibly TRBD1 (6 bases). V was shortened by 2 bases and J by 5 bases, with 12 bases between the two germline ends. The CDR3 has 14 amino acids. Germline assignment: CDR1 ENHRY and CDR2 SYGVKD. As DNA, the CDR3 is TGTGCCATCAGTGAGGAGGACAGCCTCGAGACCCAGTACTTC. As protein: CAISEEDSLETQYF.